The entry below gives a single TCR beta chain sequence along with its context. Its specificity is unknown. The primer mix had 60 Vbeta and 13 Jbeta primers. Produced via immunoSEQ multiplex PCR; TCRdb's table is partial and in-frame only. This table holds about 130,000 clones. V lost 6 bases and J 6 bases, leaving 17 bases between the germline ends. CDR1 and CDR2 from the germline V gene are MDHEN and SYDVKM. The length of the CDR3 is 14 residues. The data are from a study of cytomegalovirus exposure and HLA in healthy donors. General observations from the study: After further analysis at a later stage, 15,000 to 20,000 TCR beta sequences were associated with HLA alleles at 0.05 false discovery rate. With later analysis, a missense DCLRE1C variant became linked to TCR beta V- and J-gene trimming. Within a later analysis, the majority of CMV-associated TCR beta chains appeared HLA-restricted. Rarity characterized most TCR sequences, yet some public TCRs appeared in many donors.

The sequenced sample was PBMCs. The receptor comes from a man aged 18 to 30 in good health and CMV-seronegative. The genes are TRBV28 and TRBJ1-1, with unresolved D. CDR3 region: CASRPSTPAPEAFF. DNA of the CDR3: TGTGCCAGCAGGCCCAGTACGCCAGCGCCTGAAGCTTTCTTT.